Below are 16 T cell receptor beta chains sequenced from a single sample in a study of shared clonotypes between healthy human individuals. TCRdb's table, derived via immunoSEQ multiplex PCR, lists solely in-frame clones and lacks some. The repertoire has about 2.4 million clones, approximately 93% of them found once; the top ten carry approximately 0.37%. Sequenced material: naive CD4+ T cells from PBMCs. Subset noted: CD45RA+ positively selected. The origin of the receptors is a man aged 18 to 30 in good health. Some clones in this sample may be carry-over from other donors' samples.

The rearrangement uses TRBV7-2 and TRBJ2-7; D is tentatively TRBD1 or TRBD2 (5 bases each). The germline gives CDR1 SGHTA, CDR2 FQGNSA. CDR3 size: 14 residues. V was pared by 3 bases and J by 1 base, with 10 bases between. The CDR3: CASSLNGASYEQYF. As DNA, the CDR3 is TGTGCCAGCAGCTTGAACGGGGCGTCCTACGAGCAGTACTTC.

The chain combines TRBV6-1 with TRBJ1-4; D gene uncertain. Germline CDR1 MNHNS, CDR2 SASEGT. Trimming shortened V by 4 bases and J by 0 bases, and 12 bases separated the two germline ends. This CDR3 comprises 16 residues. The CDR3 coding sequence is TGTGCCAGCAGTGTATTAACGACGGCAACTAATGAAAAACTGTTTTTT. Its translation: CASSVLTTATNEKLFF.

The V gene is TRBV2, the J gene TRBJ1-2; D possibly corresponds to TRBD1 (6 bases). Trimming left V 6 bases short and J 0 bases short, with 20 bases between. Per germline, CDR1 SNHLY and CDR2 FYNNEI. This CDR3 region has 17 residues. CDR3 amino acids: CASSGWDTMFSNYGYTF. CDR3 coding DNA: TGTGCCAGCAGCGGATGGGACACCATGTTCTCTAACTATGGCTACACCTTC. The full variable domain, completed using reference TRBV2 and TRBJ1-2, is EPEVTQTPSHQVTQMGQEVILRCVPISNHLYFYWYRQILGQKVEFLVSFYNNEISEKSEIFDDQFSVERPDGSNFTLKIRSTKLEDSAMYFCASSGWDTMFSNYGYTFGSGTRLTVV.

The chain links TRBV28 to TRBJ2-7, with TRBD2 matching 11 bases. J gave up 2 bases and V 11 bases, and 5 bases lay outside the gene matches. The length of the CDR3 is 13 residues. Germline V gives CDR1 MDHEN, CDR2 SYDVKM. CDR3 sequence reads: CAAKTSGAYEQYF. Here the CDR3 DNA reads TGTGCCGCGAAGACTAGCGGGGCCTACGAGCAGTACTTC.

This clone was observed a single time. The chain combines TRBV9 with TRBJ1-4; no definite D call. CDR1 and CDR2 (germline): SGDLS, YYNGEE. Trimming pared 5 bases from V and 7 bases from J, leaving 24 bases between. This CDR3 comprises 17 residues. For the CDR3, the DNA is TGTGCCAGCAGTGAAACCCCCCACGGCATTGAGGGTGAAAAACTGTTTTTT. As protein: CASSETPHGIEGEKLFF.

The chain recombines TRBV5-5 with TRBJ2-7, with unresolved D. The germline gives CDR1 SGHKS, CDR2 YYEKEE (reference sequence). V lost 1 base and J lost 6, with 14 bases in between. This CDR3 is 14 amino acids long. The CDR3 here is CASSLSVLFGEQYF. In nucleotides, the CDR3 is TGTGCCAGCAGCTTGTCCGTTTTATTCGGCGAGCAGTACTTC.

The CDR3 region is CASTPQGALDQPQHF. The CDR3 DNA sequence: TGTGCCAGTACCCCACAGGGGGCTCTGGATCAGCCCCAGCATTTT. This rearrangement joins TRBV19 to TRBJ1-5; 9 nucleotides line up with TRBD1. With V trimmed by 7 bases and J by 5 bases, 9 bases remained unmatched. The CDR3 contains 15 residues. CDR1 and CDR2 (germline): LNHDA, SQIVND (reference sequence).

The CDR3 is CASSFRGHETQYF. CDR3 bases: TGCGCCAGCAGCTTCAGGGGGCACGAGACCCAGTACTTC. J is TRBJ2-5 and V is TRBV5-1, with 8 nucleotides matching TRBD1. The CDR3 has 13 residues. J gave up 5 bases and V 2 bases, and 2 bases lay outside the gene matches. CDR1 and CDR2 (germline): SGHRS, YFSETQ.

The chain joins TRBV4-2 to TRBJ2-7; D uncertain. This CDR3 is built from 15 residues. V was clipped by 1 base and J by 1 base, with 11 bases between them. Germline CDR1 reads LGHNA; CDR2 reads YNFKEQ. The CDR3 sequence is CASSQGIDRSYEQYF. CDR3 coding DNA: TGTGCCAGCAGCCAAGGAATTGATCGGTCCTACGAGCAGTACTTC.

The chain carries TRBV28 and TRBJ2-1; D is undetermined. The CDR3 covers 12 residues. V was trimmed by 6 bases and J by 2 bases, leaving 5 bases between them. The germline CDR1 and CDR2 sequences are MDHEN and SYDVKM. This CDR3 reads CASRMTYNEQFF. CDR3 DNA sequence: TGTGCCAGCAGGATGACCTACAATGAGCAGTTCTTC.

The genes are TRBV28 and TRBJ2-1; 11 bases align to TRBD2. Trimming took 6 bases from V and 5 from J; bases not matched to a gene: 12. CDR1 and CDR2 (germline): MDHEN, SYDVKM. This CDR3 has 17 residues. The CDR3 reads CASSSASGRPRDNEQFF. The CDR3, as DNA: TGTGCCAGCAGCTCAGCTAGCGGGAGGCCGAGAGACAATGAGCAGTTCTTC.

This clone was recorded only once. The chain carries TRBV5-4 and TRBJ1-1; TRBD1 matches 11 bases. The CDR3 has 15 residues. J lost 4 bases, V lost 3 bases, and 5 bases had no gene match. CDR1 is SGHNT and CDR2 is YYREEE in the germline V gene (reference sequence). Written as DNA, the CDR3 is TGTGCCAGCAGCTCAACCGGGACAGGGGGCACTGAAGCTTTCTTT. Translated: CASSSTGTGGTEAFF.

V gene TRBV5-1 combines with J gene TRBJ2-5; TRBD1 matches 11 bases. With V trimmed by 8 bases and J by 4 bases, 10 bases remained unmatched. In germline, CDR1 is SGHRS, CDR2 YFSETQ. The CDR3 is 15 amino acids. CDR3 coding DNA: TGCGCCAGTTACAACGTCGGGACAGGGGGAGAGACCCAGTACTTC. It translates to CASYNVGTGGETQYF.

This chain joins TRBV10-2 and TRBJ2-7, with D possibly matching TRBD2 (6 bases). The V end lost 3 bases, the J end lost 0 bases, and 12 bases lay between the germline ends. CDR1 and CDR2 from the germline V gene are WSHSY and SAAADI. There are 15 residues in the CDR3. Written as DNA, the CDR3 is TGCGCCAGCAGTGACCCGGGACTGAGCTCCTACGAGCAGTACTTC. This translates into CASSDPGLSSYEQYF.

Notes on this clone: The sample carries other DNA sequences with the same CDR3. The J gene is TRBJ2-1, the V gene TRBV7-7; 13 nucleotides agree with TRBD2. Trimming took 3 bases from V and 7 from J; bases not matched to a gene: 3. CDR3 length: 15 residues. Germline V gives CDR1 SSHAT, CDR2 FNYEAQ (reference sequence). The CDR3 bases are TGTGCCAGCAGCTTGGGACTAGCGGGATTGAATGAGCAGTTCTTC. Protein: CASSLGLAGLNEQFF.

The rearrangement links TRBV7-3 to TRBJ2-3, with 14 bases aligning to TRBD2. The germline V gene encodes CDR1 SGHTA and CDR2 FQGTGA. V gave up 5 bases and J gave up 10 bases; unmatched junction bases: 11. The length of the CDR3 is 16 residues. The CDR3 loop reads CASSPKGLAGVEAQYF. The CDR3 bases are TGTGCCAGCAGCCCGAAGGGACTAGCGGGGGTGGAAGCGCAGTATTTT.